This TCR beta chain was sequenced during a study of shared clonotypes between healthy human individuals. Germline CDR1 reads SGHNT; CDR2 reads YYREEE (reference sequence). V shed 4 bases, J shed 6 bases, and the junction held 7 bases outside the gene matches. This CDR3 has 13 amino acids. Sequenced by immunoSEQ multiplex PCR; TCRdb stores in-frame clones only, minus some. The sample has about 1.5 million clones; around 98% are singletons. Study results and caveats: Sampling included only blood; tissue repertoires likely differ.

The sample holds one count of this clone. No antigen is known for it. The source material was naive CD4+ T cells sorted from blood. Subset in this sample: CD45RA+ positively selected. The V and J genes are TRBV5-4 and TRBJ2-7; 7 nucleotides line up with TRBD1. The receptor was derived from a young man in good health. The CDR3 nucleotides are TGTGCCAGCAGCCAGACAGGGTTCAGCGAGCAGTACTTC. Encoded protein: CASSQTGFSEQYF.